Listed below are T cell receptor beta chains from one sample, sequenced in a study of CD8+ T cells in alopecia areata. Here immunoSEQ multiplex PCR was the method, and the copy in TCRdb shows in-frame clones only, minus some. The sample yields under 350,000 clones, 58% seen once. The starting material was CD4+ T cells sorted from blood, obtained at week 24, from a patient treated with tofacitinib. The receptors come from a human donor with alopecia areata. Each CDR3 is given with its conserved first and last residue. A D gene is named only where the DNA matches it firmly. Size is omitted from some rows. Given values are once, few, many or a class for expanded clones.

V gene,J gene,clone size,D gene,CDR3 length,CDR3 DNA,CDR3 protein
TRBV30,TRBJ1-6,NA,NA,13,TGTGCCTGGAGCCTCACTACTCCATCACCCCTCCACTTT,CAWSLTTPSPLHF
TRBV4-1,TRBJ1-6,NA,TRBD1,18,TGCGCCAGCAGCCACAGACACCTAGGGACAGGGGATAATTCACCCCTCCACTTT,CASSHRHLGTGDNSPLHF
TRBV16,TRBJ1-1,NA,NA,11,TGTGCCAGCACCCAGGCGGGGGGAGCTTTCTTT,CASTQAGGAFF
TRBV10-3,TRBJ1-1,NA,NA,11,TGTGCCATCAGTGAGTCCGACGTGGCTTTCTTT,CAISESDVAFF
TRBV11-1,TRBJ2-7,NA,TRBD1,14,TGTGCCAGCAGCTCACAGGGGGTGGGGCACGAGCAGTACTTC,CASSSQGVGHEQYF
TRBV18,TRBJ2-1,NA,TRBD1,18,TGTGCCAGCTCACCACCCACAGGGGGCGGCCTCTCCTACAATGAGCAGTTCTTC,CASSPPTGGGLSYNEQFF
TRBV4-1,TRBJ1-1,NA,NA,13,TGCGCCAGCAGCCTCTCCCGGGGGGATGAAGCTTTCTTT,CASSLSRGDEAFF
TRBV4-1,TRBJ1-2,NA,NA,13,TGCGCCAGCAGCCAAGAGGGACATGGGGGCTACACCTTC,CASSQEGHGGYTF
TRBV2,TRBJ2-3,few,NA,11,TGTGCCAGCAGTGCTACAGATACGCAGTATTTT,CASSATDTQYF
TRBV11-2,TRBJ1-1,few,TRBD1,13,TGTGCCAGCACCAATACAGGGGCCACTGAAGCTTTCTTT,CASTNTGATEAFF
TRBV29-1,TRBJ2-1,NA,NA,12,TGCAGCGTTGGAGGGGGGTACAATGAGCAGTTCTTC,CSVGGGYNEQFF
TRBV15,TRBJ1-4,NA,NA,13,TGTGCCACCAGCAGGACCCGCTCGGACACCCTGTTTTTT,CATSRTRSDTLFF
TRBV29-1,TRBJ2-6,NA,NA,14,TGCAGCGTTGAAGTTCTGACCGGGGCCAACGTCCTGACTTTC,CSVEVLTGANVLTF
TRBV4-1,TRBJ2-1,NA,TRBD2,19,TGCGCCAGCAGCCAAGATATAGGAGCGGGGGGCCTCGGGGGCAATGAGCAGTTCTTC,CASSQDIGAGGLGGNEQFF
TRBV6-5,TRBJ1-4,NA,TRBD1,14,TGTGCCAGCAGTTACCGACAGGGTAATGAAAAACTGTTTTTT,CASSYRQGNEKLFF
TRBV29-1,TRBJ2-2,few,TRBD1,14,TGCAGCGTGACAGGGGGCAGGTGGCACGGGGAGCTGTTTTTT,CSVTGGRWHGELFF
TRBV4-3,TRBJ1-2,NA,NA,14,TGCGCCAGCAGCCTCCGCTTCAGGAACTATGGCTACACCTTC,CASSLRFRNYGYTF
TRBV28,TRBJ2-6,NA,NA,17,TGTGCCAGCTTCGCCAGGGCCTTAATCTCTGGGGCCAACGTCCTGACTTTC,CASFARALISGANVLTF
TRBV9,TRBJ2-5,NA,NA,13,TGTGCCAGCAGCGTAGCCACCAGGGAGACCCAGTACTTC,CASSVATRETQYF
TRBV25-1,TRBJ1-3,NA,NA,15,TGTGCCAGCAGTGAGACCGGGCGCTCTGGAAACACCATATATTTT,CASSETGRSGNTIYF
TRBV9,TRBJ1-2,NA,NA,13,TGTGCCAGCAGCGCCGGGACTGCGTATGGCTACACCTTC,CASSAGTAYGYTF
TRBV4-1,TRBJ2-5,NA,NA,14,TGCGCCAGCAGCCAAACGGAGGGAGGAGAGACCCAGTACTTC,CASSQTEGGETQYF
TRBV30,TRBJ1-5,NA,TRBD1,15,TGTGCCTGGAGAAGGACAGGGGGACTCAATCAGCCCCAGCATTTT,CAWRRTGGLNQPQHF
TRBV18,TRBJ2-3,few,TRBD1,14,TGTGCCAGCTCACCGGGGACAGCGGCAGATACGCAGTATTTT,CASSPGTAADTQYF
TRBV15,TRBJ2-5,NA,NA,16,TGTGCCACCAGCAGAGACCCCGGGCTAGCGTCGGAGACCCAGTACTTC,CATSRDPGLASETQYF
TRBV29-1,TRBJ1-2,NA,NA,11,TGCAGCGTTGGAAAAAACTATGGCTACACCTTC,CSVGKNYGYTF
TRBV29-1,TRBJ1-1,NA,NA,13,TGCAGCGTTAAAGGGCTTTTGAACACTGAAGCTTTCTTT,CSVKGLLNTEAFF
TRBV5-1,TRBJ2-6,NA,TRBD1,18,TGCGCCAGCAGCACCAAAGGACAGGGGTTCTCTGGGGCCAACGTCCTGACTTTC,CASSTKGQGFSGANVLTF
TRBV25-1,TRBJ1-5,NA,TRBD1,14,TGTGCCAGCAGTGACGGGGACAGGGGAGGGTCCCAGCATTTT,CASSDGDRGGSQHF
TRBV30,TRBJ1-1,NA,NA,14,TGTGCCTGGAGTGACACAATCCTGAACACTGAAGCTTTCTTT,CAWSDTILNTEAFF
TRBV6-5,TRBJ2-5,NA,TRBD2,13,TGTGCCAGCAGTTACGGACTAGCGGGGACCCAGTACTTC,CASSYGLAGTQYF
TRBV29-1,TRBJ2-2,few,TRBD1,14,TGCAGCGTTGTGGACAGGGTTAACACCGGGGAGCTGTTTTTT,CSVVDRVNTGELFF
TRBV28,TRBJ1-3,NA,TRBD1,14,TGTGCCAGCAGTAGGGACAGACCTGGAAACACCATATATTTT,CASSRDRPGNTIYF
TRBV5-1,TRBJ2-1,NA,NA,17,TGCGCCAGCAGCTTGACCTCGACAACCAGCTCCTACAATGAGCAGTTCTTC,CASSLTSTTSSYNEQFF
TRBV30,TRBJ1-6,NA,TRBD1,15,TGTGCCTGGGGTTACACCGGGACAGATAATTCACCCCTCCACTTT,CAWGYTGTDNSPLHF
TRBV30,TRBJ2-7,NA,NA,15,TGTGCCTGGAGTGTAGTGAGGACAGTCTCCTACGAGCAGTACTTC,CAWSVVRTVSYEQYF
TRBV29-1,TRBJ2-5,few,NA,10,TGCAGCGTTGGAGGAGAGACCCAGTACTTC,CSVGGETQYF
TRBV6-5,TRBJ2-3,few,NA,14,TGTGCCAGCAGAGGGCCCCTTAGCACAGATACGCAGTATTTT,CASRGPLSTDTQYF
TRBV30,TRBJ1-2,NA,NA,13,TGTGCCTGGAGTGCCTACAGTCGCAATGGCTACACCTTC,CAWSAYSRNGYTF
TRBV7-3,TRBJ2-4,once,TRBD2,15,TGTGCCAGCAGCTCCCCTGGGGAGGGTAAAGAGGTTCAGTACTTC,CASSSPGEGKEVQYF
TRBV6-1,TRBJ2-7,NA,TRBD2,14,TGTGCCAGCACACGACGGGAGGGGGACTACGAGCAGTACTTC,CASTRREGDYEQYF
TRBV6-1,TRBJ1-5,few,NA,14,TGTGCCAGCGCGACTCAGGCGAGTCAGCAGCCCCAGCATTTT,CASATQASQQPQHF
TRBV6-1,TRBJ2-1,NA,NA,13,TGTGCCAGCAGCCTGGACAGATACAATGAGCAGTTCTTC,CASSLDRYNEQFF
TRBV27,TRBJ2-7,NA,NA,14,TGTGCCAGCAAATCCTGGACAGACAGCTACGAGCAGTACTTC,CASKSWTDSYEQYF
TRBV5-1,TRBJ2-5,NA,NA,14,TGCGCCAGCAGCTTAGCGATCGTCGGGGAGACCCAGTACTTC,CASSLAIVGETQYF
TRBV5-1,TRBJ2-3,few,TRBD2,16,TGCGCCAGCAGCTTGGCGGGGAGCGGGGGCCAGGATACGCAGTATTTT,CASSLAGSGGQDTQYF
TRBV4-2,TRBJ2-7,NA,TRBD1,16,TGTGCCAGCAGCCAGGAAAATCACAGGGGGTCTGGAGAGCAGTACTTC,CASSQENHRGSGEQYF
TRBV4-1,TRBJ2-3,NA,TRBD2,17,TGCGCCAGCAGCCAAGCAGGCGGGGGGCGCTGGGGAGATACGCAGTATTTT,CASSQAGGGRWGDTQYF
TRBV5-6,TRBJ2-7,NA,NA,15,TGTGCCAGCATGTTTCAGACAGAACCCTTCTACGAGCAGTACTTC,CASMFQTEPFYEQYF
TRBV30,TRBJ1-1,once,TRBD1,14,TGTGCCTGGACCTTTGACGACAGGGACACTGAAGCTTTCTTT,CAWTFDDRDTEAFF